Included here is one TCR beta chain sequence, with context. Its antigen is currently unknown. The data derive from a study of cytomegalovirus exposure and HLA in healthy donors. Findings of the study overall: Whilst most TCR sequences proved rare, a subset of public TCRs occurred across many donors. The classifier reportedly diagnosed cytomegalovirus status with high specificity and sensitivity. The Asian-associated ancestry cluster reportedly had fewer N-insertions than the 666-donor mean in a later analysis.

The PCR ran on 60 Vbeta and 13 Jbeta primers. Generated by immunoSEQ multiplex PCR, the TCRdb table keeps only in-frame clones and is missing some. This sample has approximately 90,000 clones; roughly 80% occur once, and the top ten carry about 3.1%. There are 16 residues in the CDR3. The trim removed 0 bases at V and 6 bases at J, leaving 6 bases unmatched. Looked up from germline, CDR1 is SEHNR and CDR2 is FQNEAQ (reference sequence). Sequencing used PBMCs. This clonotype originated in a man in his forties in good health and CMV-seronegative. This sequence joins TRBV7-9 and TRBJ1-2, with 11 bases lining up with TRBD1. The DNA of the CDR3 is TGTGCCAGCAGCTTAGCACGGACAGGGGGCGCGAATGGCTACACCTTC. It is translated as CASSLARTGGANGYTF.